The 13 T cell receptor beta chains in this list originate from one sample, sequenced in a study of blood T cell repertoires in COVID-19. Clones were sequenced by immunoSEQ multiplex PCR, and TCRdb holds only the in-frame ones, with some missing. Here the sample spans under 200,000 clones, approximately 91% being singletons. The specimen sequenced was peripheral blood. The source of these receptors is a young man with active or convalescent COVID-19.

This clone was seen a handful of times. The rearrangement uses TRBV4-1 and TRBJ2-7; D may be TRBD2 (5 bases). Germline loops: CDR1 MGHRA, CDR2 YSYEKL. The germline V and J ends were trimmed by 0 bases and 5 bases, with 11 bases remaining between them. The CDR3 consists of 14 residues. The CDR3 here is CASSQDPGSHEQYF. The CDR3 DNA sequence: TGCGCCAGCAGCCAAGATCCGGGATCCCACGAGCAGTACTTC.

V is TRBV11-2 and J is TRBJ2-2; D gene uncertain. The germline gives CDR1 SGHAT, CDR2 FQNNGV. Trimming pared 6 bases from V and 6 bases from J, leaving 17 bases between. The CDR3 totals 15 residues. CDR3 DNA: TGTGCCAGCAGACACACAACCGTCAGGTCCGGGGAGCTGTTTTTT. Translation gives CASRHTTVRSGELFF.

The chain uses TRBV21-1 and TRBJ1-2. TRBV21-1 is designated a pseudogene. The CDR3 consists of 14 residues. CDR3: CASSKARTNYGYTF. CDR3 in DNA: TGTGCCAGCAGCAAAGCGCGAACTAACTATGGCTACACCTTC.

V is TRBV7-9 and J is TRBJ1-1; the D gene is possibly TRBD1 (5 bases). CDR1 is SEHNR, CDR2 FQNEAQ, per germline (reference sequence). V lost 3 bases and J lost 5, with 13 bases in between. The CDR3 sequence is 14 residues long. CDR3 sequence reads: CASSFPGGGTEAFF. The CDR3 region has the DNA TGTGCCAGCAGCTTTCCGGGCGGGGGTACTGAAGCTTTCTTT.

V is TRBV6-5 and J is TRBJ2-3; a weak D match, TRBD2 (6 bases). The CDR3 is made up of 14 amino acids. Germline V gene lookup returns CDR1 MNHEY and CDR2 SVGAGI. Trimming left V 0 bases short and J 4 bases short, with 8 bases between. The CDR3 sequence is CASSYSAGSDTQYF. DNA of the CDR3: TGTGCCAGCAGTTACTCGGCGGGGTCAGATACGCAGTATTTT.

V gene TRBV5-1 combines with J gene TRBJ2-5, with a weak D call TRBD2 (6 bases). From germline, CDR1 is SGHRS and CDR2 YFSETQ. This CDR3 is built from 16 residues. V lost 0 bases to trimming and J lost 3 bases, with 15 bases between them. The CDR3 DNA is TGCGCCAGCAGCTTGGTCAGTGGCGGGGCTGAAGAGACCCAGTACTTC. Its protein product is CASSLVSGGAEETQYF.

The chain recombines TRBV6-5 with TRBJ2-2; 9 bases align to TRBD1. V lost 6 bases and J lost 6; bases outside the gene matches: 8. The CDR3 has 15 residues. Germline loops: CDR1 MNHEY, CDR2 SVGAGI. CDR3 protein: CASRRGGQGAGELFF. Written as DNA, the CDR3 is TGTGCCAGCAGACGAGGGGGACAGGGTGCCGGGGAGCTGTTTTTT.

This chain connects TRBV9 to TRBJ2-3; D is ambiguous. Germline V gene data show CDR1 as SGDLS and CDR2 as YYNGEE. V gave up 3 bases and J gave up 0 bases, with 8 bases separating them. The CDR3 extends over 14 amino acids. CDR3 nucleotide sequence: TGTGCCAGCAGCGGGAAAGCGAGCACAGATACGCAGTATTTT. This encodes CASSGKASTDTQYF. Full variable domain (outside the CDR3, taken from reference TRBV9 and TRBJ2-3): DSGVTQTPKHLITATGQRVTLRCSPRSGDLSVYWYQQSLDQGLQFLIQYYNGEERAKGNILERFSAQQFPDLHSELNLSSLELGDSALYFCASSGKASTDTQYFGPGTRLTVL.

J is TRBJ1-2 and V is TRBV5-1, with D perhaps TRBD1 (6 bases). CDR3 length: 14 amino acids. V was pared by 3 bases and J by 6 bases, with 15 bases between. From germline, CDR1 is SGHRS and CDR2 YFSETQ. The CDR3 sequence is CASSYGGAWDGYTF. The CDR3 bases are TGCGCCAGCAGCTATGGGGGGGCTTGGGATGGCTACACCTTC.

The chain links TRBV12-3 or TRBV12-4 to TRBJ1-1; 9 bases fit TRBD1. The length of the CDR3 is 11 residues. Trimming at V came to 6 bases and at J to 11 bases, leaving 4 bases not matched to a gene. The CDR3 DNA reads as TGTGCCAGCAGGGGACAGGGAGGTGCTTTCTTT. Translating gives CASRGQGGAFF.

This chain connects TRBV7-9 to TRBJ1-1, with a weak D call TRBD1 (6 bases). Germline CDR1 reads SEHNR; CDR2 reads FQNEAQ (reference sequence). The CDR3 is made up of 14 amino acids. V was cut by 5 bases and J by 5 bases, with 15 bases left in between. The CDR3 here is CASSNQGGGTEAFF. DNA of the CDR3: TGTGCCAGCAGCAACCAGGGAGGGGGAACTGAAGCTTTCTTT.

This chain uses TRBV9 with TRBJ1-3; 7 positions match TRBD1. CDR1 and CDR2 from the germline V gene are SGDLS and YYNGEE. The CDR3 runs to 15 residues. The ends lost 3 bases at V and 4 bases at J; junction bases unmatched: 7. CDR3 DNA sequence: TGTGCCAGCAGCGCACAGGGGCTAGGAGGAAACACCATATATTTT. It yields the protein CASSAQGLGGNTIYF.

Written as DNA, the CDR3 is TGTGCCAGCAGCCAAGGACAGGCTCCCGACTATGGCTACACCTTC. It yields the protein CASSQGQAPDYGYTF. The gene calls are TRBV4-2 and TRBJ1-2; TRBD1 might be the D (6 bases). V lost 1 base and J 3 bases, leaving 12 bases between the germline ends. The CDR3 runs 15 residues. CDR1 is LGHNA, CDR2 YNFKEQ, per germline.